The sequence of this T cell receptor (beta chain) was determined in a study of beta chain features in type 1 diabetes. Regarding the study as a whole: Healthy donors had naive, central memory and Treg TCRB repertoires that appeared less similar than those seen among patients. Insertions were fewer and deletions more numerous at VDJ junctions in type 1 diabetes patients.

The entirety of the isolated RNA underwent reverse transcription, so expressed TCRB transcripts were sequenced. Here immunoSEQ multiplex PCR was the method, and the copy in TCRdb shows in-frame clones only, minus some. Among 620,000 or so clones, about a sixth were seen once, and the ten largest hold under 0.095%. This clone was observed a few times. Its antigen is unidentified. This CDR3 has 13 amino acids. V was shortened by 5 bases and J by 5 bases, with 11 bases between the two germline ends. Germline V gives CDR1 MNHEY, CDR2 SVGAGI. Each of the CD4+ naive, central memory, regulatory and stem cell-like memory populations was sorted via CD45RO/CCR7/CD25/CD127/CD95/CD27. Each of the sorted populations had a purity greater than 98%.

This chain joins TRBV6-5 and TRBJ2-3, with D perhaps matching TRBD2 (6 bases). What was sequenced was naive CD4+ T cells from blood. The clonotype originates from a man in his late teens or twenties in good health. Here the CDR3 DNA reads TGTGCCAGCAGTCTTACGCGGGGAGATACGCAGTATTTT. This gives the protein CASSLTRGDTQYF.